Listed below are T cell receptor beta chains from one sample, sequenced in a study of OX40 agonist ivuxolimab in advanced cancers. The data were produced by immunoSEQ multiplex PCR, yet TCRdb's version contains in-frame clones alone and is incomplete. Here the sample spans 30,000 to 40,000 clones, roughly 87% being singletons. Sequenced here: CD4+ or CD8+ T cells sorted from blood, sampled in a trial of the OX40 agonist ivuxolimab. These receptors all stem from an adult with an advanced solid tumor such as melanoma, head and neck, liver or kidney cancer. CDR3s include the opening cysteine and the closing phenylalanine or tryptophan. A D gene is named only where the DNA matches it firmly.

D gene	J gene	V gene	CDR3 DNA	CDR3 protein
NA	TRBJ1-5	TRBV2	TGTGCCAGCAGTGAGGAGTTCCTTAACAATCAGCCCCAGCATTTT	CASSEEFLNNQPQHF
TRBD1	TRBJ1-6	TRBV27	TGTGCCAGCACCCACGGGACAGCCTATAATTCACCCCTCCACTTT	CASTHGTAYNSPLHF
TRBD2	TRBJ2-1	TRBV2	TGTGCCAGCAAAGGAGGCGGGACGGGGGGTCATGAGCAGTTCTTC	CASKGGGTGGHEQFF
TRBD2	TRBJ2-3	TRBV7-2	TGTGCCAGCAGCCCCCGGACTAGCGGGGGGACAGATACGCAGTATTTT	CASSPRTSGGTDTQYF
NA	TRBJ2-1	TRBV9	TGTGCCAGCAGCGGGGGACAACTCTACAATGAGCAGTTCTTC	CASSGGQLYNEQFF
NA	TRBJ2-1	TRBV11-2	TGTGCCAGCAGCTTAAGTGGCTACAATGAGCAGTTCTTC	CASSLSGYNEQFF
TRBD1	TRBJ1-5	TRBV6-5	TGTGCCAGCAGAAACAGGGGTGGCAATCAGCCCCAGCATTTT	CASRNRGGNQPQHF
NA	TRBJ1-6	TRBV7-9	TGTGCCAGCAGTTCCGGGGAGAGCTCCTATAATTCACCCCTCCACTTT	CASSSGESSYNSPLHF
TRBD2	TRBJ2-5	TRBV27	TGTGCCAGCAGTTTATCACGGCTAGCGGGAGCTGGGGAGACCCAGTACTTC	CASSLSRLAGAGETQYF
NA	TRBJ2-3	TRBV9	TGTGCCAGCAGCGTAGCGCGGGGCCAAGATACGCAGTATTTT	CASSVARGQDTQYF
TRBD2	TRBJ2-3	TRBV9	TGTGCCAGCAGCGTAGAGACTAGCGGGATCACAGATACGCAGTATTTT	CASSVETSGITDTQYF